The 27 T cell receptor beta chains below were found in one sample sequenced in a study of blood T cells in healthy people across ages (dated by TCRdb to between 2014 and 2017). Preparation of the library involved 5' RACE. Sequenced using an Illumina HiSeq 2500. The second PCR ran for roughly 7 to 12 cycles and used a J-beta primer mix along with a sample-barcoded 5' primer. The public reads were quality trimmed at Q25 with fastp and then assembled into clones with MiXCR by TCRdb, keeping productive beta chains. Entries that share a CDR3 protein sequence are merged under the most common genes and DNA. For this sample the table gives about 800,000 distinct CDR3 sequences, of which 25% were detected only once. The leading ten clones occupy approximately 4% of the sample. The same specimen was also included in a second study, on T cells of mothers and their children.

Specimen: blood. These receptors were taken from a boy under 18 in good health.

This sequence joins TRBV4-3 and TRBJ2-5; D could derive from TRBD1 or TRBD2 (5 bases each). Germline V gene lookup returns CDR1 LGHNA and CDR2 YSLEER. Trimming stripped 0 bases from V and 5 bases from J, with 10 bases between. The CDR3 covers 14 residues. CDR3 loop: CASSQDQGGETQYF. For the CDR3, the DNA is TGCGCCAGCAGCCAAGATCAGGGCGGGGAGACCCAGTACTTC.

The rearrangement uses TRBV7-6 and TRBJ2-2; D not resolved. The V gene lost 1 base and the J gene lost 7 bases, with 13 bases spanning the gap. This CDR3 is built from 15 residues. Germline values: CDR1 SGHVS, CDR2 FNYEAQ. The CDR3 nucleotides read TGTGCCAGCAGCTTAGAAGCACTATCTGGCGGGGAGCTGTTTTTT. Its protein product is CASSLEALSGGELFF.

This chain uses TRBV11-3 with TRBJ2-1, with D unclear. Trimming took off 0 bases at V and 7 bases at J, with 7 bases between the two ends. The germline V gene encodes CDR1 SGHNT and CDR2 YENEEA. The CDR3 sequence is 13 residues long. CDR3 in amino acids: CASSLDRLNEQFF. CDR3 bases: TGTGCCAGCAGCTTAGATCGGTTGAATGAGCAGTTCTTC.

In regard to this clonotype: The junction departs from the called germline gene at one end, perhaps through a read error. In nucleotides, the CDR3 is TGTGCCAGCAGTTTGGTCGAGGGGAGCTCCTATAATCCACCCCTCCACTTT. Its translation is CASSLVEGSSYNPPLHF. This sequence joins TRBV28 and TRBJ1-6, with D perhaps matching TRBD1 (5 bases). The CDR3 extends over 17 amino acids. Looked up from germline, CDR1 is MDHEN and CDR2 is SYDVKM.

The chain carries TRBV29-1 and TRBJ2-5, with 7 bases identical to TRBD1. CDR1 is SQVTM and CDR2 is ANQGSEA in the germline V gene. Trimming at V came to 1 base and at J to 0 bases, leaving 2 bases not matched to a gene. CDR3 length: 14 residues. The CDR3 bases are TGCAGCGTTGAAGGACAGGGTAACCAAGAGACCCAGTACTTC. The encoded protein is CSVEGQGNQETQYF.

The chain has TRBV6-5 and TRBJ2-5; D gene uncertain. The V end was cut by 4 bases, the J end by 5 bases, with 8 bases between. Germline lookup yields CDR1 MNHEY and CDR2 SVGAGI. This CDR3 contains 12 residues. The CDR3 sequence is CASSSLRETQYF. The CDR3 DNA is TGTGCCAGCAGTTCCCTCAGGGAGACCCAGTACTTC.

This clonotype came up a few times. The rearrangement uses TRBV7-8 and TRBJ1-6; D remains unclear. The germline V and J ends were trimmed by 4 bases and 10 bases, with 20 bases remaining between them. CDR1 is SGHVS, CDR2 FQNEAQ, per germline. This CDR3 region has 16 residues. The CDR3 DNA reads TGTGCCAGCAGCTCACCAGATATGGGTCTAATCTCACCCCTCCACTTT. Amino acid sequence: CASSSPDMGLISPLHF.

The chain has TRBV12-3 or TRBV12-4 and TRBJ1-5; the D is unclear. Trimming took 5 bases from V and 9 from J, leaving 11 bases between them. CDR3 length equals 12 residues. The CDR3 nucleotides read TGTGCCAGCAGTCAAAACAAGGGGCCCCAGCATTTT. It translates to CASSQNKGPQHF.

This clonotype has just a few counts. J is TRBJ2-5 and V is TRBV28; D not certain. V lost 5 bases and J 7 bases, leaving 20 bases between the germline ends. Germline CDR1 MDHEN, CDR2 SYDVKM. The CDR3 spans 15 residues. CDR3 DNA sequence: TGTGCCAGCAGTGACCCTTACACGGTGCTAACGACCCAGTACTTC. Translating it yields CASSDPYTVLTTQYF.

Only a few counts were recorded for this clonotype. The rearrangement uses TRBV18 and TRBJ2-5; unclear D gene. The DNA end lines up better with TRBJ2-1; the J call may be wrong. The CDR3 sequence is 11 residues long. Germline V CDR1 and CDR2: KGHSH, LQKENI. CDR3 DNA: TGTGCCAGCTCACCAGGTCCGCAGCAGTTCTTC. It translates to CASSPGPQQFF.

There are a few counts of this clonotype. The chain is built from TRBV4-2 and TRBJ2-5; D gene ambiguous. V gave up 0 bases and J gave up 1 base, with 12 bases separating them. CDR3 size: 16 residues. Germline CDR1 is LGHNA and CDR2 is YNFKEQ. The CDR3 coding sequence is TGTGCCAGCAGCCAAGAAATAGGTCCAGCCCAAGAGACCCAGTACTTC. It codes for CASSQEIGPAQETQYF.

There are a few counts of this clonotype. The chain links TRBV10-3 to TRBJ1-2; 7 bases map to TRBD1. Unmatched junction bases numbered 12, after V lost 7 bases and J lost 4 bases. Germline V gene data show CDR1 as ENHRY and CDR2 as SYGVKD. The CDR3 spans 15 residues. The CDR3 sequence is CAITQAQGLFYGYTF. The CDR3, as DNA: TGTGCCATCACCCAAGCACAGGGGCTGTTCTATGGCTACACCTTC.

V usage is TRBV6-2 or TRBV6-3 and J usage is TRBJ2-1, with 9 bases matching TRBD2. Losses at the gene ends were 1 base for V and 6 bases for J; bases not matched to a gene: 7. CDR1 and CDR2 from the germline V gene are MNHEY and SVGEGT. The CDR3 contains 16 residues. CDR3 sequence reads: CASSYLTGLAGNEQFF. The CDR3 bases are TGTGCCAGCAGTTACTTGACGGGACTAGCCGGCAATGAGCAGTTCTTC.

The V and J genes are TRBV7-9 and TRBJ1-6, with TRBD1 matching 8 bases. With V trimmed by 0 bases and J by 8 bases, 3 bases remained unmatched. The CDR3 has 15 amino acids. CDR1 is SEHNR, CDR2 FQNEAQ, per germline (reference sequence). CDR3: CASSLAHRGDSPLHF. Written as DNA, the CDR3 is TGTGCCAGCAGCTTAGCCCACAGGGGGGATTCACCCCTCCACTTT. Variable domain in full (rest from reference TRBV7-9 and TRBJ1-6): DTGVSQNPRHKITKRGQNVTFRCDPISEHNRLYWYRQTLGQGPEFLTYFQNEAQLEKSRLLSDRFSAERPKGSFSTLEIQRTEQGDSAMYLCASSLAHRGDSPLHFGNGTRLTVT.

This clonotype showed up just a few times. The J gene is TRBJ2-5, the V gene TRBV29-1; D possibly matches TRBD1 or TRBD2 (5 bases each). Germline values: CDR1 SQVTM, CDR2 ANQGSEA. Trimming shortened V by 2 bases and J by 5 bases, and 24 bases separated the two germline ends. The CDR3 runs 17 residues. The CDR3 DNA reads as TGCAGCGTTGAATTGACAGAGGGCCAGGCTTTTGGGGAGACCCAGTACTTC. Encoded protein: CSVELTEGQAFGETQYF. The full variable domain, with the rest looked up from reference TRBV29-1 and TRBJ2-5, is SAVISQKPSRDICQRGTSLTIQCQVDSQVTMMFWYRQQPGQSLTLIATANQGSEATYESGFVIDKFPISRPNLTFSTLTVSNMSPEDSSIYLCSVELTEGQAFGETQYFGPGTRLLVL.

Turning to this clonotype: A read error may be the cause here, since a much bigger clone is one base away. The chain recombines TRBV4-3 with TRBJ2-5; 8 nucleotides match TRBD2. The germline CDR1 and CDR2 sequences are LGHNA and YSLEER. The CDR3 extends over 15 amino acids. The CDR3, as DNA: TGCGCCAGCAGAGATACGGGAGGGAACTACAATGAGCAGTCCTTC. It codes for CASRDTGGNYNEQSF.

V gene TRBV6-5 combines with J gene TRBJ1-2, with D tentatively TRBD1 (5 bases). V lost 7 bases and J lost 2, with 11 bases in between. The germline CDR1 and CDR2 sequences are MNHEY and SVGAGI. The CDR3 loop spans 13 amino acids. The CDR3 loop is CASTLDRNYGYTF. CDR3 nucleotides: TGTGCCAGCACACTCGACAGAAACTATGGCTACACCTTC.

This clonotype was observed a handful of times. The chain combines TRBV29-1 with TRBJ2-1, with 8 bases aligning to TRBD2. The CDR3 contains 15 residues. Germline CDR1 is SQVTM and CDR2 is ANQGSEA. Germline trimming cut 3 bases from V and 0 bases from J; bases unmatched to any gene: 4. CDR3 residues: CSVEEGTSSYNEQFF. The CDR3, as DNA: TGCAGCGTTGAGGAGGGGACTAGCTCCTACAATGAGCAGTTCTTC.

The rearrangement links TRBV20-1 to TRBJ2-6, with 9 bases that match TRBD1. The CDR3 covers 16 residues. The V and J ends lost 5 bases and 2 bases, in that order; junction bases with no gene match: 7. CDR1 is DFQATT, CDR2 SNEGSKA, per germline (reference sequence). The CDR3 protein is CSAAGTGFAGANVLTF. The CDR3 region has the DNA TGCAGTGCTGCGGGGACAGGGTTTGCTGGGGCCAACGTCCTGACTTTC.

This clonotype was counted between two and nine times. This chain links TRBV2 with TRBJ1-1, with a weak D call TRBD1 (6 bases). V was trimmed by 7 bases and J by 0 bases, leaving 9 bases between them. In germline, CDR1 is SNHLY, CDR2 FYNNEI. The CDR3 length is 13 residues. The CDR3 here is CASNYRVNTEAFF. The CDR3 nucleotides read TGTGCCAGCAACTACAGGGTGAACACTGAAGCTTTCTTT.

This clonotype was counted only a few times. V is TRBV4-3 and J is TRBJ2-2; 12 nucleotides align to TRBD1. Unmatched junction bases numbered 6, after V lost 0 bases and J lost 4 bases. The CDR3 has 18 residues. Germline lookup yields CDR1 LGHNA and CDR2 YSLEER. The CDR3 coding sequence is TGCGCCAGCAGCCAAGATCGGGGACAGGGGGCAATCACCGGGGAGCTGTTTTTT. It encodes CASSQDRGQGAITGELFF.

This clonotype was picked up one time. V usage is TRBV28 and J usage is TRBJ2-4; possible D gene TRBD1, 6 bases. The germline V gene encodes CDR1 MDHEN and CDR2 SYDVKM. The germline V and J ends were trimmed by 10 bases and 1 base, with 17 bases remaining between them. This CDR3 is built from 15 residues. The CDR3: CATNPTGSAKNIQYF. The DNA for the CDR3 is TGTGCCACCAACCCCACAGGGTCGGCCAAAAACATTCAGTACTTC.

This sequence joins TRBV12-5 and TRBJ2-7; D unclear. The DNA end is a closer match to TRBJ2-5, so the J assignment may be wrong. CDR1 is LGHNT, CDR2 FRNRAP, per germline. This CDR3 has 13 amino acids. CDR3 nucleotides: TGTGCTAGTGCCCCGGATTCGCAAGAGACCCAGTACTTC. This gives the protein CASAPDSQETQYF.

This clonotype was detected a few times. V gene TRBV6-6 combines with J gene TRBJ2-1, with 8 positions matching TRBD2. From germline, CDR1 is MNHNY and CDR2 SVGAGI (reference sequence). This CDR3 comprises 14 residues. The junction had 5 bases not matched to a gene; V was cut back by 5 bases and J by 5 bases. The CDR3 region has the DNA TGTGCCAGCAGTCCCGGGAGGGGCCACAATGAGCAGTTCTTC. Protein sequence: CASSPGRGHNEQFF.

V usage is TRBV6-2 or TRBV6-3 and J usage is TRBJ2-1, with D possibly being TRBD2 (6 bases). Trimming removed 2 bases from V and 5 bases from J, with 10 bases in between. Germline loops: CDR1 MNHEY, CDR2 SVGEGT. The CDR3 contains 14 residues. This chain's CDR3 is CASSYGSGHNEQFF. Written as DNA, the CDR3 is TGTGCCAGCAGTTACGGTAGCGGCCACAATGAGCAGTTCTTC.

This clonotype has only a few counts. The V and J genes are TRBV12-3 or TRBV12-4 and TRBJ1-6; a possible D gene is TRBD1 (5 bases). This CDR3 has 13 residues. The ends were cut back, 2 bases at V and 13 bases at J, with 12 bases in the middle. CDR3 amino acids: CASSLSSGGPLHF. The CDR3 coding sequence is TGTGCCAGCAGTTTAAGTTCTGGGGGGCCCCTCCACTTT.

The chain has TRBV7-3 and TRBJ2-5; D unresolved. The end of the DNA aligns better with TRBJ2-1, so the J call may be wrong. CDR1 is SGHTA, CDR2 FQGTGA, per germline. The CDR3 runs to 15 residues. CDR3 bases: TGTGCCAGCAGCTTAACGTATACATTAAACAATGAGCAGTTCTTC. It translates to CASSLTYTLNNEQFF.